This entry lists 20 T cell receptor beta chains sequenced from one sample in a study of blood T cell repertoires in COVID-19. Data came from immunoSEQ multiplex PCR; TCRdb stores just in-frame clones and leaves some out. The sample has approximately 440,000 clones, more than 70% seen once. Sample: peripheral blood. These receptors all stem from a woman in her forties or fifties with COVID-19, enrolled during active disease.

The chain links TRBV7-9 to TRBJ1-4, with a weak D call TRBD1 (6 bases). V was pared by 2 bases and J by 7 bases, with 17 bases between. Germline V lookup: CDR1 SEHNR, CDR2 FQNEAQ (reference sequence). This CDR3 is 16 amino acids long. The DNA of the CDR3 is TGTGCCAGCAGCTTATACAGGGCCTCTTCAGGTGAAAAACTGTTTTTT. Residues: CASSLYRASSGEKLFF.

The chain carries TRBV27 and TRBJ1-2, with D possibly TRBD1 on 6 matching bases. The germline V gene encodes CDR1 MNHEY and CDR2 SMNVEV (reference sequence). The CDR3 has 15 residues. V lost 3 bases, J lost 7 bases, and 18 bases lay in between. The DNA for the CDR3 is TGTGCCAGCAGTTTTGAGGGACACCCGGGGAGTGGCTACACCTTC. Translation: CASSFEGHPGSGYTF.

The chain carries TRBV5-6 and TRBJ1-4; no firm D call. V lost 5 bases to trimming and J lost 7 bases, with 15 bases between them. Germline loops: CDR1 SGHDT, CDR2 YYEEEE. The CDR3 sequence is 14 residues long. DNA of the CDR3: TGTGCCAGCAGTTACACCGGGTCTCCTGAAAAACTGTTTTTT. Its protein is CASSYTGSPEKLFF.

Concerning this clone: Germline and junction disagree at one end, which may indicate a read error. The V and J genes are TRBV19 and TRBJ1-2; D gene uncertain. The CDR3 has 11 residues. The germline CDR1 and CDR2 sequences are LNHDA and SQIVND (reference sequence). The CDR3 here is CASSTYYGYTF. In nucleotides, the CDR3 is TGTGCCAGTAGTACCTACTACGGCTACACCTTC.

As to this clone: The sample contains more than one DNA sequence encoding this CDR3. The genes are TRBV18 and TRBJ1-5, with 7 bases matching TRBD1. CDR1 is KGHSH and CDR2 is LQKENI in the germline V gene. This CDR3 contains 15 residues. V was clipped by 6 bases and J by 1 base; unmatched bases: 6. The DNA for the CDR3 is TGTGCCAGCTCTCCCGGCAGGGGGAGCAATCAGCCCCAGCATTTT. This translates into CASSPGRGSNQPQHF.

This rearrangement joins TRBV2 to TRBJ2-3; D perhaps matches TRBD1 (5 bases). Trimming took 4 bases from V and 0 from J, leaving 20 bases between them. The CDR3 is 18 amino acids. Per germline, CDR1 SNHLY and CDR2 FYNNEI. Here the CDR3 reads CASSGGYRYGPSTDTQYF. As DNA, the CDR3 is TGTGCCAGCAGTGGTGGCTACAGGTACGGCCCTAGCACAGATACGCAGTATTTT.

V gene TRBV5-1 combines with J gene TRBJ2-3, with 12 bases lining up with TRBD2. V lost 4 bases to trimming and J lost 3 bases; unmatched junction nucleotides: 6. This CDR3 comprises 16 residues. Germline V gene data show CDR1 as SGHRS and CDR2 as YFSETQ. The CDR3 DNA sequence: TGCGCCAGCAGCCCTAGCGGGGGGGCCAGAACAGATACGCAGTATTTT. Amino acids: CASSPSGGARTDTQYF.

The rearrangement links TRBV24-1 to TRBJ2-2; the D is unclear. CDR1 and CDR2 from the germline V gene are KGHDR and SFDVKD. V was cut by 5 bases and J by 0 bases, with 6 bases left in between. This CDR3 has 14 residues. The CDR3 DNA sequence: TGTGCCACCAGTGCCGGGTCGAACACCGGGGAGCTGTTTTTT. Its translation is CATSAGSNTGELFF.

The count of this clone is one. The V call is TRBV6-6, the J call TRBJ1-2, with D hard to call. Germline CDR1 reads MNHNY; CDR2 reads SVGAGI (reference sequence). There are 13 residues in the CDR3. Trimming cost V 0 bases and J 4 bases, with 6 bases left between them. CDR3 sequence (DNA): TGTGCCAGCAGTTACTCGGCGGGCTATGGCTACACCTTC. It encodes CASSYSAGYGYTF.

The V call is TRBV10-3, the J call TRBJ1-3; 10 bases fit TRBD1. The J segment lost 4 bases and the V segment lost 10 bases, leaving 7 bases of the junction unmatched. The CDR3 extends over 14 amino acids. Germline loops: CDR1 ENHRY, CDR2 SYGVKD. CDR3 in DNA: TGTGCCAGTTCCGGGACAGGGGACGGAAACACCATATATTTT. Its protein product is CASSGTGDGNTIYF.

This clone occurred a few times. Here the CDR3 DNA reads TGTGCCAGCAGCACCACAGGGGCTGCTGGGTCACCCCTCCACTTT. Translating it yields CASSTTGAAGSPLHF. The V and J genes are TRBV7-3 and TRBJ1-6; 7 bases are a match to TRBD1. This CDR3 region has 15 residues. CDR1 is SGHTA and CDR2 is FQGTGA in the germline V gene. Losses at the gene ends were 5 bases for V and 10 bases for J; bases not matched to a gene: 11.

The rearrangement joins TRBV10-3 to TRBJ1-6, with TRBD1 as a possible D gene (6 bases). This CDR3 region has 14 residues. V was trimmed by 4 bases and J by 7 bases, leaving 11 bases between them. The germline V gene has CDR1 ENHRY and CDR2 SYGVKD. CDR3: CAISVQGLNSPLHF. In DNA, the CDR3 is TGTGCCATCAGTGTACAGGGTTTAAATTCACCCCTCCACTTT.

This clone was observed once. This chain links TRBV9 with TRBJ2-3, with 11 bases aligning to TRBD2. The CDR3 runs 16 residues. Trimming at V came to 4 bases and at J to 1 base, leaving 5 bases not matched to a gene. Germline V gene data show CDR1 as SGDLS and CDR2 as YYNGEE. In DNA form, the CDR3 reads TGTGCCAGCAGCCTTCGGACTAGCGGGCGCACAGATACGCAGTATTTT. The encoded protein is CASSLRTSGRTDTQYF.

The CDR3 sequence: CSVEEQGPNEKLFF. The CDR3 DNA reads as TGCAGCGTTGAAGAGCAGGGCCCTAATGAAAAACTGTTTTTT. The gene calls are TRBV29-1 and TRBJ1-4, with D possibly being TRBD1 (5 bases). Trimming pared 0 bases from V and 3 bases from J, leaving 8 bases between. This CDR3 is built from 14 residues. Germline CDR1 and CDR2: SQVTM and ANQGSEA.

CDR3 nucleotides: TGTGCCACCAGTGATTCGGGGGTGACAGAGACCGGGGAGCTGTTTTTT. Residues: CATSDSGVTETGELFF. The rearrangement links TRBV24-1 to TRBJ2-2; possibly TRBD2 for D (6 bases). V gave up 2 bases and J gave up 5 bases, with 14 bases separating them. CDR3 length: 16 amino acids. Germline V CDR1 and CDR2: KGHDR, SFDVKD.

This clone has a single count. The chain joins TRBV28 to TRBJ2-1; a possible D gene is TRBD1 (6 bases). The CDR3 is 14 residues long. Germline CDR1 and CDR2: MDHEN and SYDVKM. V was clipped by 7 bases and J by 4 bases, with 14 bases between them. The CDR3 DNA is TGTGCCAGCAACTTTGAGGGGACATACAATGAGCAGTTCTTC. Translated: CASNFEGTYNEQFF.

The chain carries TRBV27 and TRBJ2-5, with 10 bases lining up with TRBD2. This CDR3 is 15 amino acids long. Trimming removed 2 bases from V and 5 bases from J; junction bases left unmatched: 5. CDR1 and CDR2 (germline): MNHEY, SMNVEV (reference sequence). CDR3 coding DNA: TGTGCCAGCAGTTTAATAGCGGGGGGAACGGAGACCCAGTACTTC. As protein: CASSLIAGGTETQYF.

The rearrangement uses TRBV6-5 and TRBJ1-1; 7 bases align to TRBD1. Trimming at V came to 4 bases and at J to 11 bases, leaving 7 bases not matched to a gene. Per germline, CDR1 MNHEY and CDR2 SVGAGI. The CDR3 loop spans 12 amino acids. CDR3 bases: TGTGCCAGCAGTTCTGAGGGGGCAGGGGCTTTCTTT. Amino acid sequence: CASSSEGAGAFF.

The genes are TRBV6-5 and TRBJ1-5, with D perhaps matching TRBD1 (5 bases). Germline-derived CDR1 and CDR2 are MNHEY and SVGAGI. The length of the CDR3 is 13 residues. Trimming took 6 bases from V and 5 from J, leaving 11 bases between them. The CDR3 loop reads CASRGGGYQPQHF. The CDR3 bases are TGTGCCAGCAGGGGGGGTGGATATCAGCCCCAGCATTTT.

The chain couples TRBV5-1 to TRBJ2-5; 7 bases match TRBD1. This CDR3 comprises 13 residues. The germline V gene encodes CDR1 SGHRS and CDR2 YFSETQ. Trimming cost V 4 bases and J 5 bases; bases outside gene matches: 5. CDR3 in DNA: TGCGCCAGCAGCCGGACAGGCCGGGAGACCCAGTACTTC. It yields the protein CASSRTGRETQYF.